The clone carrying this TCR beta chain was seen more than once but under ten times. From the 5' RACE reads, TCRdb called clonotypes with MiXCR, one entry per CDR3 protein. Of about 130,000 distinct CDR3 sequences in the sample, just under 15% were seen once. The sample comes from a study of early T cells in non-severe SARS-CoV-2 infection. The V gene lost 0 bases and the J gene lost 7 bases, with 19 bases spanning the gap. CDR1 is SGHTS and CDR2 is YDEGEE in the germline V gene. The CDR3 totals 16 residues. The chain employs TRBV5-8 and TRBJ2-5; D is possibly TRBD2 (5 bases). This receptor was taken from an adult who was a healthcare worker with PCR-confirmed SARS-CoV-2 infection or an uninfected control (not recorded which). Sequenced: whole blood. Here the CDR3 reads CASSLAVRPAEGTQYF. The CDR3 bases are TGTGCCAGCAGCTTGGCCGTTCGACCGGCCGAGGGGACCCAGTACTTC.